These 32 T cell receptor beta chains share one sample of origin, sequenced in a study of long-term antiretroviral therapy in people with HIV. Sequencing used immunoSEQ v3.0 at survey level. Libraries were prepared by immunoSEQ multiplex PCR; TCRdb keeps only in-frame clonotypes and omits some of them. The sample lists 10,000 to 15,000 clones; less than 90% were seen once. Sequencing used unsorted PBMCs, obtained 2.1 years after starting antiretroviral therapy. These receptors came from a woman aged 40 to 49 with HIV.

This chain links TRBV9 with TRBJ1-2, with D hard to call. This CDR3 comprises 13 residues. V was clipped by 4 bases and J by 4 bases, with 11 bases between them. The V gene's germline CDR1 is SGDLS and CDR2 YYNGEE. The CDR3 DNA reads as TGTGCCAGCAGCAGCCGGACCGTCTATGGCTACACCTTC. Protein product: CASSSRTVYGYTF.

This chain joins TRBV4-3 and TRBJ1-1, with D possibly being TRBD1 (5 bases). Germline V lookup: CDR1 LGHNA, CDR2 YSLEER. The CDR3 is 14 amino acids. The V and J ends lost 0 bases and 5 bases respectively, with 10 bases between them. The CDR3 nucleotides read TGCGCCAGCAGCCAAGAGGCATCAGGGACTGAAGCTTTCTTT. The encoded protein is CASSQEASGTEAFF.

V is TRBV7-9 and J is TRBJ2-3; 13 positions agree with TRBD2. V shed 5 bases, J shed 5 bases, and the junction held 7 bases outside the gene matches. This CDR3 comprises 16 residues. Germline CDR1 SEHNR, CDR2 FQNEAQ (reference sequence). The CDR3 nucleotides read TGTGCCAGCAGCGGTACTAGCGGGGGGGCCAGAGATACGCAGTATTTT. Its translation: CASSGTSGGARDTQYF.

The rearrangement joins TRBV14 to TRBJ2-7, with 7 bases matching TRBD2. CDR1 and CDR2 from the germline V gene are SGHDN and FVKESK. The CDR3 sequence is 13 residues long. With 0 bases clipped from V and 9 bases from J, the junction kept 5 bases outside the gene matches. CDR3 nucleotide sequence: TGTGCCAGCAGCCAAGATCAGCGGGGTCGGCAGTACTTC. Its translation: CASSQDQRGRQYF.

The CDR3 nucleotides read TGTGCCAGCAGCTTAGCGGGACAGGGAAGATTAAACTATGGCTACACCTTC. Amino acids: CASSLAGQGRLNYGYTF. The genes are TRBV7-9 and TRBJ1-2; 9 positions match TRBD1. This CDR3 is built from 17 residues. V trimming: 0 bases; J trimming: 2 bases; junction bases outside the gene matches: 7. CDR1 is SEHNR and CDR2 is FQNEAQ in the germline V gene (reference sequence).

The rearrangement uses TRBV6-1 and TRBJ2-7; TRBD1 matches 7 bases. Germline V gene lookup returns CDR1 MNHNS and CDR2 SASEGT. The CDR3 covers 13 residues. V gave up 0 bases and J gave up 8 bases; unmatched junction bases: 4. CDR3 nucleotide sequence: TGTGCCAGCAGTGAAGCCACAGGGGCGAAGCAGTACTTC. The encoded protein is CASSEATGAKQYF.

The J gene is TRBJ2-3, the V gene TRBV7-9; D possibly corresponds to TRBD2 (8 bases). Germline values: CDR1 SEHNR, CDR2 FQNEAQ (reference sequence). The ends were cut back, 5 bases at V and 7 bases at J, with 22 bases in the middle. The CDR3 has 16 residues. For the CDR3, the DNA is TGTGCCAGCAGCCCCCAGCGACAGGGCGGGGGGAATACGCAGTATTTT. This codes for CASSPQRQGGGNTQYF.

This clone was detected once. The rearrangement uses TRBV6-5 and TRBJ2-5; 9 bases align to TRBD2. Looked up from germline, CDR1 is MNHEY and CDR2 is SVGAGI. This CDR3 contains 15 residues. Trimming at V came to 1 base and at J to 2 bases, leaving 2 bases not matched to a gene. The CDR3 bases are TGTGCCAGCAGTTACTTGGCGGGGGGGCAAGAGACCCAGTACTTC. It yields the protein CASSYLAGGQETQYF.

The CDR3 DNA sequence: TGTGCCAGCAGCTTAGCGGCAGGGCTTACTGGAAACACCATATATTTT. It translates to CASSLAAGLTGNTIYF. The rearrangement uses TRBV7-2 and TRBJ1-3; tentatively, D is TRBD1 (5 bases). Germline-derived CDR1 and CDR2 are SGHTA and FQGNSA. This CDR3 comprises 16 residues. Trimming took off 0 bases at V and 2 bases at J, with 11 bases between the two ends.

The rearrangement links TRBV13 to TRBJ2-2; D tentatively fits TRBD1 or TRBD2 (5 bases each). Trimming cost V 3 bases and J 3 bases, with 14 bases left between them. The CDR3 contains 16 residues. Germline CDR1 PRHDT, CDR2 FYEKMQ (reference sequence). CDR3 in DNA: TGTGCCAGCAGCTTGAGCTCGGGACGGGACACCGGGGAGCTGTTTTTT. As protein: CASSLSSGRDTGELFF.

A single count supports this clone. The chain recombines TRBV5-1 with TRBJ2-1; no reliable D call. The CDR3 is 15 residues long. V gave up 1 base and J gave up 10 bases, with 18 bases separating them. CDR1 and CDR2 (germline): SGHRS, YFSETQ. CDR3 protein: CASSLFRQSEREQFF. Written as DNA, the CDR3 is TGCGCCAGCAGCTTGTTTCGGCAGTCAGAAAGGGAGCAGTTCTTC.

This chain connects TRBV6-4 to TRBJ1-2; 8 nucleotides agree with TRBD1. This CDR3 contains 15 residues. Trimming took 6 bases from V and 0 from J; bases not matched to a gene: 6. CDR1 MRHNA and CDR2 SNTAGT come from the germline V gene. CDR3 sequence (DNA): TGTGCCAGCAGGAGCTGGACAGGGCCTAACTATGGCTACACCTTC. Amino acids: CASRSWTGPNYGYTF.

Remarks on this clone: One end of the junction is discordant with germline, which a read error may explain. The chain joins TRBV5-6 to TRBJ1-5; 7 bases are shared with TRBD1. There are 14 residues in the CDR3. The germline CDR1 and CDR2 sequences are SGHDT and YYEEEE. CDR3 residues: CASSRQGSDQPQHF. The CDR3 DNA reads as TGTGCCAGCAGCCGACAGGGTAGCGATCAGCCCCAGCATTTT.

The chain carries TRBV5-4 and TRBJ2-3; 14 bases are a match to TRBD2. The CDR3 extends over 16 amino acids. Germline trimming cut 4 bases from V and 5 bases from J; bases unmatched to any gene: 6. In germline, CDR1 is SGHNT, CDR2 YYREEE (reference sequence). CDR3 nucleotides: TGTGCCAGCAGCCTCGGACTAGCGGGGGGCCGAGATACGCAGTATTTT. This encodes CASSLGLAGGRDTQYF.

This chain links TRBV19 with TRBJ2-2; 10 bases line up with TRBD1. This CDR3 region has 18 residues. The germline gives CDR1 LNHDA, CDR2 SQIVND (reference sequence). V was pared by 3 bases and J by 2 bases, with 9 bases of the junction left unmatched. CDR3 loop: CASSIRTGGASNTGELFF. CDR3 sequence (DNA): TGTGCCAGTAGTATCCGGACAGGGGGAGCCTCTAACACCGGGGAGCTGTTTTTT.

The chain joins TRBV6-5 to TRBJ1-1, with D maybe TRBD1 (6 bases). Trimming took off 3 bases at V and 4 bases at J, with 12 bases between the two ends. The CDR3 spans 14 residues. The germline gives CDR1 MNHEY, CDR2 SVGAGI. DNA for the CDR3: TGTGCCAGCAGTTATCACAGGGTCTCCACTGAAGCTTTCTTT. Protein product: CASSYHRVSTEAFF.

The chain joins TRBV2 to TRBJ2-6; D is possibly TRBD1 (5 bases). Germline V gives CDR1 SNHLY, CDR2 FYNNEI. This CDR3 spans 17 amino acids. Trimming took off 6 bases at V and 0 bases at J, with 15 bases between the two ends. CDR3 coding DNA: TGTGCCAGCAGAGGTTTGCAGGGATTCTCTGGGGCCAACGTCCTGACTTTC. Its translation is CASRGLQGFSGANVLTF.

This CDR3 reads CASSALSPGQETQYF. The DNA for the CDR3 is TGTGCCAGCAGTGCCTTATCCCCCGGGCAAGAGACCCAGTACTTC. The chain is built from TRBV27 and TRBJ2-5, with D unclear. CDR1 MNHEY and CDR2 SMNVEV come from the germline V gene (reference sequence). The CDR3 is made up of 15 amino acids. V was cut by 5 bases and J by 2 bases, with 15 bases left in between.

The chain is built from TRBV10-2 and TRBJ1-1; 7 bases map to TRBD1. The V segment lost 7 bases and the J segment 1 base; nucleotides outside the gene matches: 6. The CDR3 totals 14 residues. Germline CDR1 reads WSHSY; CDR2 reads SAAADI. DNA for the CDR3: TGCGCCAGCATGGTAGGGGGCACGAACACTGAAGCTTTCTTT. Its translation: CASMVGGTNTEAFF.

The J gene is TRBJ1-2, the V gene TRBV15; D is undetermined. The CDR3 loop spans 13 amino acids. Trimming shortened V by 8 bases and J by 2 bases, and 12 bases separated the two germline ends. Germline CDR1 and CDR2: LNHNV and YYDKDF (reference sequence). This chain's CDR3 is CATHDGVNYGYTF. CDR3 nucleotide sequence: TGTGCCACCCACGACGGGGTCAACTATGGCTACACCTTC.

This clone was observed a handful of times. The J gene is TRBJ1-6, the V gene TRBV6-1; 9 nucleotides line up with TRBD1. Trimming removed 4 bases from V and 7 bases from J; junction bases left unmatched: 5. Germline CDR1 reads MNHNS; CDR2 reads SASEGT. This CDR3 contains 15 residues. The CDR3 here is CASSVQGAVNSPLHF. The CDR3 DNA is TGTGCCAGCAGTGTACAGGGGGCGGTGAATTCACCCCTCCACTTT.

This chain links TRBV11-2 with TRBJ2-1; D tentatively reads TRBD1 or TRBD2 (6 bases each). The CDR3 consists of 14 residues. Trimming left V 5 bases short and J 7 bases short, with 15 bases between. Per germline, CDR1 SGHAT and CDR2 FQNNGV. The CDR3 here is CASSPRGGRNEQFF. CDR3 coding DNA: TGTGCCAGCAGCCCCAGAGGGGGGAGGAATGAGCAGTTCTTC.

The chain carries TRBV7-2 and TRBJ1-5, with D maybe TRBD1 (5 bases). Deletions cut 3 bases from V and 4 bases from J, with 16 bases between. The CDR3 has 16 residues. Germline loops: CDR1 SGHTA, CDR2 FQGNSA. This chain's CDR3 is CASSFGGDPRNQPQHF. Written as DNA, the CDR3 is TGTGCCAGCAGCTTCGGAGGGGATCCTAGAAATCAGCCCCAGCATTTT. The full variable domain, with the rest looked up from reference TRBV7-2 and TRBJ1-5, is GAGVSQSPSNKVTEKGKDVELRCDPISGHTALYWYRQSLGQGLEFLIYFQGNSAPDKSGLPSDRFSAERTGGSVSTLTIQRTQQEDSAVYLCASSFGGDPRNQPQHFGDGTRLSIL.

The rearrangement uses TRBV30 and TRBJ1-2; 10 bases fit TRBD1. The CDR3 runs to 16 residues. Losses at the gene ends were 6 bases for V and 0 bases for J; bases not matched to a gene: 10. CDR1 and CDR2 (germline): GTSNPN, SVGIG (reference sequence). The CDR3: CACNPGQGLPNYGYTF. As DNA, the CDR3 is TGTGCCTGTAACCCGGGACAGGGGTTACCTAACTATGGCTACACCTTC.

V gene TRBV7-9 combines with J gene TRBJ2-4; perhaps TRBD2 as D (6 bases). The germline V gene encodes CDR1 SEHNR and CDR2 FQNEAQ (reference sequence). This CDR3 region has 13 residues. The V gene lost 1 base and the J gene lost 8 bases, with 9 bases spanning the gap. CDR3 protein: CASSLVGEDIQYF. Written as DNA, the CDR3 is TGTGCCAGCAGCTTAGTGGGGGAGGACATTCAGTACTTC.

The rearrangement links TRBV30 to TRBJ1-5; D remains unclear. Trimming cost V 1 base and J 1 base, with 5 bases left between them. The CDR3 runs 13 residues. Germline loops: CDR1 GTSNPN, CDR2 SVGIG (reference sequence). CDR3 sequence: CAWSGGSNQPQHF. The CDR3 nucleotides read TGTGCCTGGAGTGGGGGAAGCAATCAGCCCCAGCATTTT.

This sequence joins TRBV10-2 and TRBJ1-2; TRBD1 matches at 9 bases. CDR1 and CDR2 from the germline V gene are WSHSY and SAAADI. This CDR3 comprises 15 residues. V shed 8 bases, J shed 1 base, and the junction held 8 bases outside the gene matches. This chain's CDR3 is CASSTGQGINYGYTF. CDR3 DNA: TGCGCCAGCTCGACGGGACAGGGCATTAACTATGGCTACACCTTC.

The chain is built from TRBV11-2 and TRBJ1-6, with 7 positions matching TRBD1. V lost 4 bases, J lost 7 bases, and 10 bases stayed unmatched. Germline loops: CDR1 SGHAT, CDR2 FQNNGV. The CDR3 is made up of 16 amino acids. This chain's CDR3 is CASSSSVGQKNSPLHF. The CDR3 DNA follows: TGTGCCAGCAGCTCGTCCGTGGGACAGAAGAATTCACCCCTCCACTTT. Drawing the rest from reference TRBV11-2 and TRBJ1-6, the complete variable domain is EAGVAQSPRYKIIEKRQSVAFWCNPISGHATLYWYQQILGQGPKLLIQFQNNGVVDDSQLPKDRFSAERLKGVDSTLKIQPAKLEDSAVYLCASSSSVGQKNSPLHFGNGTRLTVT.

The J gene is TRBJ1-2, the V gene TRBV7-9, with D possibly being TRBD1 (5 bases). This CDR3 is 16 amino acids long. Between the trimmed V and J ends, which lost 4 bases and 4 bases, there was a span of 19 bases. The germline CDR1 and CDR2 sequences are SEHNR and FQNEAQ (reference sequence). Written as DNA, the CDR3 is TGTGCCAGCAGCTCAGAAACGGGACTAATGGGCTATGGCTACACCTTC. This gives the protein CASSSETGLMGYGYTF.

V gene TRBV27 combines with J gene TRBJ1-1; 8 bases map to TRBD1. This CDR3 has 15 amino acids. Germline CDR1 reads MNHEY; CDR2 reads SMNVEV (reference sequence). J was trimmed by 4 bases and V by 5 bases; bases with no gene match: 9. CDR3 amino acids: CASSPGQGMGTEAFF. DNA of the CDR3: TGTGCCAGCAGTCCAGGACAGGGAATGGGCACTGAAGCTTTCTTT.

The chain couples TRBV4-2 to TRBJ1-2, with a tentative D call TRBD1 (6 bases). CDR1 is LGHNA, CDR2 YNFKEQ, per germline. The CDR3 extends over 14 amino acids. Trimming pared 1 base from V and 6 bases from J, leaving 12 bases between. The CDR3 is CASSQVGGRDGYTF. The DNA for the CDR3 is TGTGCCAGCAGCCAAGTGGGGGGGCGAGATGGCTACACCTTC.

This sequence joins TRBV2 and TRBJ1-6, with D unclear. V was shortened by 6 bases and J by 0 bases, with 15 bases between the two germline ends. This CDR3 has 17 residues. The V gene's germline CDR1 is SNHLY and CDR2 FYNNEI. In nucleotides, the CDR3 is TGTGCCAGCAGGCAGGACGGAATGAGCTCCTATAATTCACCCCTCCACTTT. Protein product: CASRQDGMSSYNSPLHF.